Below are 23 T cell receptor beta chains sequenced from a single sample in a study of blood T cell repertoires in COVID-19. Clones were read by immunoSEQ multiplex PCR, and TCRdb kept only the in-frame ones, dropping some. The table records 150,000 to 200,000 clones, approximately 90% of them present only once. Sequencing was carried out using peripheral blood. All receptors derive from a man in his sixties or seventies with active or convalescent COVID-19.

V gene TRBV5-6 combines with J gene TRBJ2-7; 7 nucleotides agree with TRBD2. Germline CDR1 is SGHDT and CDR2 is YYEEEE. This CDR3 comprises 13 residues. The J segment lost 6 bases and the V segment lost 2 bases, leaving 5 bases of the junction unmatched. The CDR3 DNA reads TGTGCCAGCAGCTTCGGGTCGGGAGGCGAGCAGTACTTC. Its translation: CASSFGSGGEQYF.

The chain recombines TRBV7-2 with TRBJ2-1; tentative D call: TRBD2 (6 bases). V lost 10 bases and J lost 8, with 18 bases in between. From germline, CDR1 is SGHTA and CDR2 FQGNSA. This CDR3 region has 13 residues. The CDR3 DNA sequence: TGTGCCACAGCCAGGACTAATTTCTATGAGCAGTTCTTC. Residues: CATARTNFYEQFF.

To note about this clone: The germline gene is not matched at one end of the junction; a read error may be the cause. The chain uses TRBV6-2 or TRBV6-3 and TRBJ2-4, with 11 bases fitting TRBD1. The germline CDR1 and CDR2 sequences are MNHEY and SVGEGT. The CDR3 spans 18 residues. CDR3 region: CASSHSDRGQLAKNIQYF. The CDR3 bases are TGTGCCAGCAGTCACTCGGACAGGGGGCAACTAGCCAAAAACATTCAGTACTTC.

V gene TRBV9 combines with J gene TRBJ2-3; D might be TRBD2 (6 bases). Germline CDR1 and CDR2: SGDLS and YYNGEE. The CDR3 extends over 14 amino acids. Trimming pared 2 bases from V and 6 bases from J, leaving 13 bases between. CDR3 nucleotide sequence: TGTGCCAGCAGCGTCGCCGGGACTCGGGATACGCAGTATTTT. Residues: CASSVAGTRDTQYF.

This sequence joins TRBV5-4 and TRBJ1-2; D unresolved. CDR1 and CDR2 (germline): SGHNT, YYREEE (reference sequence). The V end lost 0 bases, the J end lost 2 bases, and 5 bases lay between the germline ends. The CDR3 has 13 residues. CDR3 residues: CASSLGPNYGYTF. CDR3 nucleotides: TGTGCCAGCAGCTTGGGGCCGAACTATGGCTACACCTTC.

The chain employs TRBV11-2 and TRBJ1-6, with D hard to call. Germline V CDR1 and CDR2: SGHAT, FQNNGV. Trimming cost V 9 bases and J 7 bases, with 16 bases left between them. CDR3 length equals 14 residues. CDR3 DNA: TGTGCCAGTAGACAACTTCTGGTAAATTCACCCCTCCACTTT. This sequence encodes CASRQLLVNSPLHF. The whole variable domain, remainder taken from reference TRBV11-2 and TRBJ1-6, is EAGVAQSPRYKIIEKRQSVAFWCNPISGHATLYWYQQILGQGPKLLIQFQNNGVVDDSQLPKDRFSAERLKGVDSTLKIQPAKLEDSAVYLCASRQLLVNSPLHFGNGTRLTVT.

V usage is TRBV28 and J usage is TRBJ2-7, with 7 nucleotides matching TRBD1. The CDR3 totals 13 residues. The J segment lost 3 bases and the V segment lost 3 bases, leaving 2 bases of the junction unmatched. Germline V lookup: CDR1 MDHEN, CDR2 SYDVKM. The CDR3 protein is CASSFGTVYEQYF. The CDR3 DNA reads TGTGCCAGCAGTTTTGGGACAGTCTACGAGCAGTACTTC.

For this clone: The sample has other DNA sequences that encode this CDR3 too. This chain links TRBV5-1 with TRBJ1-4; possibly TRBD1 for D (6 bases). The germline CDR1 and CDR2 sequences are SGHRS and YFSETQ. Trimming shortened V by 2 bases and J by 5 bases, and 10 bases separated the two germline ends. The CDR3 extends over 14 amino acids. The CDR3 protein is CASSLGQTNEKLFF. In nucleotides, the CDR3 is TGCGCCAGCAGCTTAGGACAGACGAATGAAAAACTGTTTTTT.

The CDR3 region is CATSDPTPPNEQFF. As DNA, the CDR3 is TGTGCCACCAGTGACCCCACTCCCCCCAATGAGCAGTTCTTC. This chain joins TRBV24-1 and TRBJ2-1; D is undetermined. Trimming shortened V by 4 bases and J by 6 bases, and 12 bases separated the two germline ends. The germline V gene encodes CDR1 KGHDR and CDR2 SFDVKD. This CDR3 has 14 amino acids.

In this sample, this clone turned up once. The chain uses TRBV11-3 and TRBJ1-1, with 11 nucleotides matching TRBD1. Trimming took 5 bases from V and 6 from J; bases not matched to a gene: 5. CDR3 length: 14 residues. CDR1 SGHNT and CDR2 YENEEA come from the germline V gene. The CDR3 nucleotides are TGTGCCAGCAGCCCGGGACAGGGGGTCTCTGAAGCTTTCTTT. It is translated as CASSPGQGVSEAFF.

V is TRBV5-1 and J is TRBJ1-2; 8 positions match TRBD1. With V trimmed by 4 bases and J by 8 bases, 10 bases remained unmatched. The CDR3 length is 14 residues. Looked up from germline, CDR1 is SGHRS and CDR2 is YFSETQ. CDR3 region: CASSPDRVSLGYTF. In DNA form, the CDR3 reads TGCGCCAGCAGCCCGGACAGGGTGTCACTAGGCTACACCTTC.

This rearrangement joins TRBV28 to TRBJ2-1, with 11 bases that match TRBD2. The CDR3 contains 20 residues. The germline CDR1 and CDR2 sequences are MDHEN and SYDVKM. With 5 bases clipped from V and 1 base from J, the junction kept 16 bases outside the gene matches. CDR3 DNA sequence: TGTGCCAGCAGTCCCCCACTAGCGGGGGTGGCCTCTAGGTCCTACAATGAGCAGTTCTTC. It codes for CASSPPLAGVASRSYNEQFF.

V and J are TRBV30 and TRBJ2-1; the D gene is possibly TRBD2 (5 bases). Trimming pared 2 bases from V and 5 bases from J, leaving 7 bases between. The CDR3 has 12 amino acids. Germline V gene lookup returns CDR1 GTSNPN and CDR2 SVGIG (reference sequence). CDR3 DNA: TGTGCCTGGAGTTCGGGGAACAATGAGCAGTTCTTC. Amino acids: CAWSSGNNEQFF.

This clone has just a few counts. The chain combines TRBV6-6 with TRBJ1-2; 9 bases line up with TRBD1. Germline V lookup: CDR1 MNHNY, CDR2 SVGAGI (reference sequence). Trimming cost V 6 bases and J 2 bases; bases outside gene matches: 10. This CDR3 comprises 16 residues. The CDR3, as DNA: TGTGCCAGCAGGTCCCGGTCGGGACAGGGCAACTATGGCTACACCTTC. Translating it yields CASRSRSGQGNYGYTF.

CDR3 coding DNA: TGTGCCATCAGTGAGACAGGTCCAAACACCGGGGAGCTGTTTTTT. It encodes CAISETGPNTGELFF. This chain connects TRBV10-3 to TRBJ2-2, with a tentative D call TRBD1 (5 bases). This CDR3 has 15 amino acids. The germline gives CDR1 ENHRY, CDR2 SYGVKD. V was trimmed by 2 bases and J by 2 bases, leaving 9 bases between them.

This clone was seen just once. This chain uses TRBV5-4 with TRBJ2-1, with 11 bases aligning to TRBD2. The CDR3 spans 14 residues. After removal of 6 bases from V and 4 bases from J, the junction contained 3 bases not matched to a gene. Looked up from germline, CDR1 is SGHNT and CDR2 is YYREEE (reference sequence). The CDR3 DNA reads as TGTGCCAGCAAGACTAGCGGGAATTACAATGAGCAGTTCTTC. Translation gives CASKTSGNYNEQFF.

The CDR3 DNA is TGTGCCAGCAGCCAGTACAGGGGACGAGAGACCCAGTACTTC. Encoded protein: CASSQYRGRETQYF. This chain connects TRBV3-1 (or the pseudogene TRBV3-2) to TRBJ2-5, with 7 nucleotides matching TRBD1. The length of the CDR3 is 14 residues. The V and J ends lost 3 bases and 4 bases, in that order; junction bases with no gene match: 5. The germline gives CDR1 LGHDT, CDR2 YNNKEL (reference sequence).

This sequence joins TRBV5-1 and TRBJ2-3; unclear D gene. CDR3 length: 15 amino acids. The germline V gene has CDR1 SGHRS and CDR2 YFSETQ. V shed 4 bases and J shed 0 bases, with 12 bases lying between them. The CDR3 spells CASSGEKYSTDTQYF. The CDR3 DNA follows: TGCGCCAGCAGCGGAGAAAAATATAGCACAGATACGCAGTATTTT.

This clone has a single count. The chain has TRBV19 and TRBJ2-2; 7 bases are a match to TRBD1. Germline CDR1 and CDR2: LNHDA and SQIVND (reference sequence). The CDR3 covers 13 residues. V was pared by 5 bases and J by 6 bases, with 3 bases of the junction left unmatched. The CDR3: CASSSQGAGELFF. The CDR3 region has the DNA TGTGCCAGTAGTTCTCAGGGGGCCGGGGAGCTGTTTTTT. Supplemented by reference TRBV19 and TRBJ2-2, the full variable domain reads DGGITQSPKYLFRKEGQNVTLSCEQNLNHDAMYWYRQDPGQGLRLIYYSQIVNDFQKGDIAEGYSVSREKKESFPLTVTSAQKNPTAFYLCASSSQGAGELFFGEGSRLTVL.

The V and J genes are TRBV27 and TRBJ1-5; TRBD1 agrees at 7 bases. Germline-derived CDR1 and CDR2 are MNHEY and SMNVEV (reference sequence). The V gene end was trimmed by 0 bases and the J gene end by 2 bases; junction bases not matched to a gene: 1. The CDR3 extends over 15 amino acids. The CDR3 region has the DNA TGTGCCAGCAGTTTATCAGGGGGCGGCAATCAGCCCCAGCATTTT. Its protein is CASSLSGGGNQPQHF.

The chain recombines TRBV5-1 with TRBJ1-4; weak D call: TRBD1 (6 bases). Germline CDR1 is SGHRS and CDR2 is YFSETQ. V was clipped by 4 bases and J by 8 bases, with 12 bases between them. This CDR3 region has 13 residues. The CDR3, as DNA: TGCGCCAGCAGCCTAACAGGGAGCGAAAAACTGTTTTTT. Translation gives CASSLTGSEKLFF. The full variable domain, with the rest looked up from reference TRBV5-1 and TRBJ1-4, is KAGVTQTPRYLIKTRGQQVTLSCSPISGHRSVSWYQQTPGQGLQFLFEYFSETQRNKGNFPGRFSGRQFSNSRSEMNVSTLELGDSALYLCASSLTGSEKLFFGSGTQLSVL.

The rearrangement joins TRBV28 to TRBJ1-6; TRBD1 is a possible D gene (5 bases). The CDR3 covers 14 residues. Trimming removed 3 bases at V and 10 bases at J, with 13 bases between. CDR1 is MDHEN and CDR2 is SYDVKM in the germline V gene. CDR3 in DNA: TGTGCCAGCAGTTTCCGGGGCGGGATGTCACCCCTCCACTTT. Encoded protein: CASSFRGGMSPLHF.

The CDR3, as DNA: TGTGCCAGTAGTATGCCTCTACTCACTTACAATGAGCAGTTCTTC. Its translation is CASSMPLLTYNEQFF. This chain connects TRBV19 to TRBJ2-1, with D uncertain. V was cut by 3 bases and J by 4 bases, with 13 bases left in between. This CDR3 has 15 amino acids. In germline, CDR1 is LNHDA, CDR2 SQIVND (reference sequence). Looking up the rest from reference TRBV19 and TRBJ2-1 gives the full variable domain: DGGITQSPKYLFRKEGQNVTLSCEQNLNHDAMYWYRQDPGQGLRLIYYSQIVNDFQKGDIAEGYSVSREKKESFPLTVTSAQKNPTAFYLCASSMPLLTYNEQFFGPGTRLTVL.